These 10 T cell receptor beta chains share one sample of origin, sequenced in a study of blood T cell repertoires in COVID-19. Produced via immunoSEQ multiplex PCR; TCRdb's table is partial and in-frame only. The data hold 450,000 or so clones, with 70% to 90% observed a single time. Material: peripheral blood. These receptors all come from a man aged 18 to 30 with COVID-19, enrolled during active disease.

The genes are TRBV3-1 (or the pseudogene TRBV3-2) and TRBJ2-7, with 7 bases that match TRBD2. Germline CDR1 is LGHDT and CDR2 is YNNKEL (reference sequence). The CDR3 runs to 14 residues. V lost 4 bases, J lost 5 bases, and 8 bases stayed unmatched. The CDR3 sequence: CASSPRGSRDEQYF. CDR3 nucleotide sequence: TGTGCCAGCAGCCCTCGCGGGAGTAGAGACGAGCAGTACTTC.

The V gene is TRBV19, the J gene TRBJ2-1; possibly TRBD2 for D (6 bases). Trimming shortened V by 3 bases and J by 2 bases, and 14 bases separated the two germline ends. Germline CDR1 and CDR2: LNHDA and SQIVND (reference sequence). The CDR3 is 16 amino acids. The chain's CDR3 is CASSIPGSGPYNEQFF. CDR3 bases: TGTGCCAGTAGTATCCCTGGGAGCGGGCCCTACAATGAGCAGTTCTTC.

V usage is TRBV7-2 and J usage is TRBJ2-5, with TRBD2 matching over 7 bases. The CDR3 length is 15 residues. V lost 1 base to trimming and J lost 7 bases; unmatched junction nucleotides: 9. Germline assignment: CDR1 SGHTA and CDR2 FQGNSA. CDR3 in DNA: TGTGCCAGCAGCTTAGATGGGAGGGATATAGGGACCCAGTACTTC. It specifies CASSLDGRDIGTQYF.

The chain carries TRBV5-6 and TRBJ2-7, with D perhaps matching TRBD1 (6 bases). CDR1 SGHDT and CDR2 YYEEEE come from the germline V gene. This CDR3 contains 15 residues. The V gene lost 0 bases and the J gene lost 3 bases, with 13 bases spanning the gap. CDR3 protein: CASSLGSGVGYEQYF. The CDR3 bases are TGTGCCAGCAGCTTGGGGTCAGGGGTAGGCTACGAGCAGTACTTC.

The V and J genes are TRBV11-2 and TRBJ2-5; tentatively, D is TRBD2 (6 bases). Germline V gene lookup returns CDR1 SGHAT and CDR2 FQNNGV. This CDR3 is 14 amino acids long. Trimming took 8 bases from V and 7 from J, leaving 20 bases between them. The CDR3 region has the DNA TGTGCCAGCTCCCCCGGTCGCGGGGCGGGGACCCAGTACTTC. Protein: CASSPGRGAGTQYF.

This clone was recorded at least ten times. This chain connects TRBV2 to TRBJ2-3, with 7 bases that match TRBD1. The ends lost 9 bases at V and 0 bases at J; junction bases unmatched: 3. Germline assignment: CDR1 SNHLY and CDR2 FYNNEI. The CDR3 runs to 13 residues. The CDR3 loop reads CASQGESTDTQYF. The DNA of the CDR3 is TGTGCCAGTCAGGGGGAGAGCACAGATACGCAGTATTTT.

This clone was picked up a small number of times. J is TRBJ1-2 and V is TRBV7-9, with 8 bases that match TRBD1. From germline, CDR1 is SEHNR and CDR2 FQNEAQ (reference sequence). Trimming took 5 bases from V and 8 from J; bases not matched to a gene: 7. The CDR3 sequence is 13 residues long. The CDR3 nucleotides are TGTGCCAGCAGCAAAGGACAGGGTTTGGGCTACACCTTC. Translating gives CASSKGQGLGYTF.

The rearrangement joins TRBV2 to TRBJ2-7, with TRBD2 matching 14 bases. V lost 7 bases and J lost 6; bases outside the gene matches: 5. Germline CDR1 SNHLY, CDR2 FYNNEI. There are 14 residues in the CDR3. The CDR3 DNA follows: TGTGCCAGCACCACGGGACTAGCGGGAGTCGAGCAGTACTTC. Protein: CASTTGLAGVEQYF. The full variable domain, rest sourced from reference TRBV2 and TRBJ2-7, is EPEVTQTPSHQVTQMGQEVILRCVPISNHLYFYWYRQILGQKVEFLVSFYNNEISEKSEIFDDQFSVERPDGSNFTLKIRSTKLEDSAMYFCASTTGLAGVEQYFGPGTRLTVT.

The gene calls are TRBV5-1 and TRBJ1-2; 8 nucleotides line up with TRBD1. Losses at the gene ends were 4 bases for V and 6 bases for J; bases not matched to a gene: 11. The CDR3 totals 15 residues. Germline V gives CDR1 SGHRS, CDR2 YFSETQ. Here the CDR3 DNA reads TGCGCCAGCAGCCTCGGACAGGGTGTTAATCATGGCTACACCTTC. It yields the protein CASSLGQGVNHGYTF.

The CDR3 region has the DNA TGTGCCAGCAGCTTCGGACAGAGCGATGAGCAGTTCTTC. Protein: CASSFGQSDEQFF. The chain combines TRBV7-9 with TRBJ2-1; maybe TRBD1 (6 bases). Germline lookup yields CDR1 SEHNR and CDR2 FQNEAQ (reference sequence). The CDR3 runs to 13 residues. The V end was cut by 3 bases, the J end by 8 bases, with 11 bases between.